One sample yielded the 6 T cell receptor beta chains listed below, sequenced in a study of OX40 agonist ivuxolimab in advanced cancers. Measured with immunoSEQ multiplex PCR; TCRdb has only the in-frame clones, and not every one. The sample shows 120,000 or so clones, around 95% of them seen only once. The source material was CD4+ or CD8+ T cells sorted from blood, sampled in a trial of the OX40 agonist ivuxolimab. The receptors here all came from an adult with an advanced solid tumor such as melanoma, head and neck, liver or kidney cancer.

This CDR3 is CASSVGRAHGGAQHF. The CDR3 bases are TGTGCCAGCAGTGTTGGTAGGGCCCACGGAGGAGCCCAGCATTTT. The chain combines TRBV2 with TRBJ1-5; D gene uncertain. V was pared by 4 bases and J by 11 bases, with 21 bases between. This CDR3 has 15 residues. CDR1 SNHLY and CDR2 FYNNEI come from the germline V gene.

This chain connects TRBV19 to TRBJ2-2, with a possible D match to TRBD2 (6 bases). V lost 10 bases and J 6 bases, leaving 12 bases between the germline ends. Looked up from germline, CDR1 is LNHDA and CDR2 is SQIVND (reference sequence). This CDR3 region has 12 residues. DNA of the CDR3: TGTGCCATTAGACTAGTATCCGGGGAGCTGTTTTTT. This gives the protein CAIRLVSGELFF.

The V call is TRBV2, the J call TRBJ2-7; TRBD1 matches at 8 bases. J lost 0 bases, V lost 6 bases, and 4 bases had no gene match. The CDR3 is 14 amino acids. CDR1 and CDR2 from the germline V gene are SNHLY and FYNNEI. CDR3 in DNA: TGTGCCAGCAGGGGACAGGTGAGCTCCTACGAGCAGTACTTC. This translates into CASRGQVSSYEQYF.

The chain's CDR3 is CAVSQGYDQPQHF. In DNA, the CDR3 is TGTGCCGTTTCACAGGGGTACGATCAGCCCCAGCATTTT. The rearrangement uses TRBV19 and TRBJ1-5; TRBD1 matches 7 bases. This CDR3 region has 13 residues. With 11 bases clipped from V and 5 bases from J, the junction kept 9 bases outside the gene matches. Germline CDR1 LNHDA, CDR2 SQIVND (reference sequence).

The gene calls are TRBV7-7 and TRBJ2-1, with a tentative D call TRBD1 (6 bases). The CDR3 spans 12 residues. Germline V gives CDR1 SSHAT, CDR2 FNYEAQ (reference sequence). V shed 8 bases and J shed 4 bases, with 9 bases lying between them. In DNA, the CDR3 is TGTGCCAGCGCCGACAGGTACAATGAGCAGTTCTTC. Protein sequence: CASADRYNEQFF.

V usage is TRBV5-1 and J usage is TRBJ1-2, with 7 bases fitting TRBD1. The CDR3 is 13 amino acids. J was trimmed by 4 bases and V by 0 bases; bases with no gene match: 0. Germline loops: CDR1 SGHRS, CDR2 YFSETQ. CDR3 nucleotides: TGCGCCAGCAGCTTGGGGGACAGCTATGGCTACACCTTC. Its protein is CASSLGDSYGYTF. The full variable domain, in which reference TRBV5-1 and TRBJ1-2 provide the parts outside the CDR3, is KAGVTQTPRYLIKTRGQQVTLSCSPISGHRSVSWYQQTPGQGLQFLFEYFSETQRNKGNFPGRFSGRQFSNSRSEMNVSTLELGDSALYLCASSLGDSYGYTFGSGTRLTVV.